The rows below give T cell receptor beta chains drawn from one sample of a study of T cells in Graves' hyperthyroidism and ophthalmopathy. TCRdb reprocessed the multiplex PCR reads with MiXCR, giving one entry per CDR3 protein. In the table there are 340,000 or so distinct CDR3 sequences, 15% to 20% of which are singletons. The sample consisted of blood. The receptor source for this set is a woman between 50 and 59 years old with Graves' hyperthyroidism. Both conserved end residues are part of each CDR3. Each record gives: V gene, J gene, CDR3 protein.

TRBV2	TRBJ1-2	CASSEIRQEYGYTF
TRBV20-1	TRBJ2-5	CSAGPGGPGETQYF
TRBV2	TRBJ2-7	CASSSGPPPNYEQYF
TRBV2	TRBJ1-3	CASRIQGAGNTIYF
TRBV27	TRBJ1-4	CASSLSRQREKLFF
TRBV6-2/TRBV6-3	TRBJ2-4	CASIGVAKNIQYF
TRBV6-5	TRBJ2-7	CASSYSAPAPTRVSTYEQYF
TRBV4-1	TRBJ1-5	CASSHRIGQGGNQPQHF
TRBV5-1	TRBJ2-5	CASRGTLQETQYF
TRBV5-1	TRBJ2-4	CASSSTLNNIQYF
TRBV20-1	TRBJ2-3	CSAPDSYTDTQYF
TRBV2	TRBJ1-4	CASTGTANEKLFF
TRBV28	TRBJ1-2	CASSLRESDLYGYTF
TRBV2	TRBJ1-1	CASRDRENTEAFF
TRBV6-1	TRBJ1-1	CASSVGQGLNTEAFF
TRBV27	TRBJ2-7	CASSNSGRLYEQYF
TRBV3-1	TRBJ2-3	CASSQAGGSTDTQYF
TRBV9	TRBJ1-1	CASRGQGLSEAFF
TRBV7-9	TRBJ2-5	CASSHQTSWETQYF
TRBV29-1	TRBJ1-6	CSVSGGRNSPLHF
TRBV28	TRBJ2-3	CASSWMGSTDTQYF
TRBV2	TRBJ2-7	CATNTGLIYEQYF
TRBV30	TRBJ2-1	CARSEGSYNEQFF
TRBV20-1	TRBJ2-7	CSASPGHEQYF